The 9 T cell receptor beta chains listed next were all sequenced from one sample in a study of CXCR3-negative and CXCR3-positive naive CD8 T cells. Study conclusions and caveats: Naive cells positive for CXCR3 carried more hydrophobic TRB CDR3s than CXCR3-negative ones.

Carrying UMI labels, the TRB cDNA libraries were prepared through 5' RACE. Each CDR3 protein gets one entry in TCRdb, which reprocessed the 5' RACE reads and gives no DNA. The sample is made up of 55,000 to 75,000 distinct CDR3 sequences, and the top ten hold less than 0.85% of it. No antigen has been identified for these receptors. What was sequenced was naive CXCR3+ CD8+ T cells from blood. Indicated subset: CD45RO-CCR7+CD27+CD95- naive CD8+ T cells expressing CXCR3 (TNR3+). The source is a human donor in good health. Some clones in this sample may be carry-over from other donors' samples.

The CDR3 is CSVEEEGANYGYTF. This rearrangement joins TRBV29-1 to TRBJ1-2. The CDR3 length is 14 residues. Per germline, CDR1 SQVTM and CDR2 ANQGSEA.

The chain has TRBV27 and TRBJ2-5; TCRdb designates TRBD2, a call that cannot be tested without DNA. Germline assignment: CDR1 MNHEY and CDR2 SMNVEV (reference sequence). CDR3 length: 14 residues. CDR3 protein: CASRILDGGETQYF.

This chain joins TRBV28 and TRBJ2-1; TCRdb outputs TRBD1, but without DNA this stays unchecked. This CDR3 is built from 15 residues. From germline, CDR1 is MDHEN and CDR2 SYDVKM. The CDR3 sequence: CASSLRGIGNNEQFF.

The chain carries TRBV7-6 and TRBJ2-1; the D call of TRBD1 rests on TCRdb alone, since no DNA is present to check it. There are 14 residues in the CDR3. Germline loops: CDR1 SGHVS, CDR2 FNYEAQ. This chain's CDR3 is CASSFAAGGYEQFF.

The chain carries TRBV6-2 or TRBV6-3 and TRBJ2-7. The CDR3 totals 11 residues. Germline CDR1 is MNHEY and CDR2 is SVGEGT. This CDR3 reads CASSYSGEQYF.

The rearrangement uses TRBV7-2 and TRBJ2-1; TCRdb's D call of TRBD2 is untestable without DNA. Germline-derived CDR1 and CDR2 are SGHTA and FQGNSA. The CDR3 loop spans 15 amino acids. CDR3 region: CASSPGTRRFDEQFF.

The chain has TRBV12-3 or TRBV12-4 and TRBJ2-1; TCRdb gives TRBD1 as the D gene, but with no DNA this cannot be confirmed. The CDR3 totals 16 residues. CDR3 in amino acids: CASSPLWGSSYNEQFF.

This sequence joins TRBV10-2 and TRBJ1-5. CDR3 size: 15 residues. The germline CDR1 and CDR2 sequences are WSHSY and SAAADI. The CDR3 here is CASSPSGVGNQPQHF.

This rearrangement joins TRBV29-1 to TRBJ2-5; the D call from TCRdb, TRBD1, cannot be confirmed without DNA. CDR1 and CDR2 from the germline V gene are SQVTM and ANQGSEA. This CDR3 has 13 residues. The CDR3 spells CSVPQGAQETQYF.